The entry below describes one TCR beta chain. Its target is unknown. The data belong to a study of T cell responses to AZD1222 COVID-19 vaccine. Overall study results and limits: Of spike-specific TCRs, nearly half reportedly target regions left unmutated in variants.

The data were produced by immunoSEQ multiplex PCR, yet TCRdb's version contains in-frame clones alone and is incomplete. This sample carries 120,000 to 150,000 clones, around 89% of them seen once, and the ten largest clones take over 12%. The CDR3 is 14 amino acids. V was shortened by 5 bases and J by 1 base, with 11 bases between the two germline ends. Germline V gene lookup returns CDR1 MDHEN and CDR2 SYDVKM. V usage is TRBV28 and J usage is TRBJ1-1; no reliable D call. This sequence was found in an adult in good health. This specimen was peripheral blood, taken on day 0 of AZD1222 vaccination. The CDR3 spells CASSPLVANTEAFF. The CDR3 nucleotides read TGTGCCAGCAGTCCTCTCGTAGCGAACACTGAAGCTTTCTTT.